What follows describes a single TCR beta chain. This sample is part of a study of T-cell memory formation after mild COVID-19. J gave up 9 bases and V 7 bases, and 13 bases lay outside the gene matches. Per the germline V gene, CDR1 is MNHEY and CDR2 is SVGEGT. CDR3 length: 15 amino acids. A 5'RACE reaction primed in the constant segment made cDNA libraries of TCR alpha and TCR beta, and these carried sample barcodes and UMIs. TCRdb used MiXCR to reprocess the 5' RACE reads, holding one entry per CDR3 protein. Of around 370,000 distinct CDR3 sequences in the sample, around 20% are singletons; the top ten hold around an eighth.

The chain combines TRBV6-2 or TRBV6-3 with TRBJ2-1; TRBD2 agrees at 9 bases. This clonotype originated in an adult woman who had mild COVID-19 (a few samples of this study predate the infection). Cell type and time point are not known. Sequenced: PBMCs or a T cell subset sorted from them (not recorded which). The DNA for the CDR3 is TGTGCCAGCAAAGTCAGGCGGGAGGGCCAGTCTGAGCAGTTCTTC. Translation gives CASKVRREGQSEQFF.